The TCR beta chain described here comes from a study of OX40 agonist ivuxolimab in advanced cancers. Concerning the study at large: Ivuxolimab, which targeted the costimulatory receptor OX40 (CD134), was an agonistic, fully human IgG2 monoclonal antibody. Intravenous ivuxolimab was administered to patients every 2 weeks at six dose levels: 0.01, 0.1, 0.3, 1.5, 3 and 10 mg/kg. Of the approximately 50 dose-escalation patients, hepatocellular carcinoma was present in about 20, melanoma in around 15, renal cell carcinoma in 9 and head and neck cancer in 9. In the dose-escalation cohort, 82.7% of patients were male, and the mean age was approximately 60 years, with a range of about 23 to 85. Prior anti-PD-1, anti-PD-L1 or anti-CTLA-4 therapy was permitted, and 30% to 50% of dose-escalation patients had received checkpoint inhibitors. Three dose-escalation patients achieved partial responses, one with hepatocellular carcinoma and two with cutaneous melanoma. Peripheral TCRbeta sequencing was intended to test whether TCR sequence diversity was altered and clonal T-cell expansion was caused by ivuxolimab. The paper reports the monotherapy dose-escalation portion (N of about 50 patients) of the phase I ivuxolimab trial. Beyond this particular receptor, the publication reports: Partial responders in the 0.1-3.0 mg/kg groups had among the lowest normalized peripheral clonal expansion, especially among CD8+ T cells. After ivuxolimab, CD8+ T cells had more expanded clones than CD4+ T cells on average. Clonal expansion of both CD4+ and CD8+ blood T cells was observed from baseline to week 6 at doses 0.1 to 3.0 mg/kg. Low levels of normalized T-cell clonal expansion were also seen in some patients who did not respond. Antigen specificity was not determined for the clonally expanded peripheral T cells.

Concerning this clone itself: The antigen it recognizes is unknown. No quality values exist for individual bases; no much larger clone is one base distant.

The junction carries 11 bases between V and J, which are trimmed by 10 bases and 1 base respectively. From the germline V gene, CDR1 is ENHRY and CDR2 is SYGVKD. Taken from cysteine to phenylalanine, the CDR3 has 13 residues. The CDR3 DNA has 39 bases and is translated from base 1. The trial excluded patients who had a history of autoimmune disease or who were on systemic immunosuppression. Peripheral blood for TCR sequencing was drawn from every dose cohort at baseline, at cycle 4 day 1 and at cycle 7 day 1. The samples were drawn from a first-in-human, open-label, multicenter phase I dose-escalation trial of ivuxolimab. Adults with locally advanced or metastatic head and neck squamous cell, hepatocellular, melanoma or renal cell carcinoma were enrolled in the trial. Before TCR sequencing, CD4+ and CD8+ T cells were separately sorted from peripheral blood. For sequencing of the TCRbeta CDR3 region, genomic DNA was extracted from the sorted cells. TCRbeta CDR3 regions were sequenced using the immunoSEQ Assay. TCRdb re-hosts the immuneACCESS table, in-frame sequences only. Its copies lack some clones; in the studies checked, an unresolved V gene accounts for under half of them, and the cause for the rest is not known. This sample gives more than 75,000 clones in total; around 86% of them show up just once. The ten largest clones take up over 0.9% of the sample.

The clonotype comes from an adult with an advanced solid tumor such as melanoma, head and neck, liver or kidney cancer. The sequencing used CD4+ or CD8+ T cells sorted from blood, collected in a trial of the OX40 agonist ivuxolimab. The chain joins TRBV10-3 to TRBJ1-3, with TRBD1 perhaps the D gene, on 6 matching bases. CDR3 sequence: CATTQGSGNTIYF. The bases are TGTGCCACCACACAGGGTTCTGGAAACACCATATATTTT.